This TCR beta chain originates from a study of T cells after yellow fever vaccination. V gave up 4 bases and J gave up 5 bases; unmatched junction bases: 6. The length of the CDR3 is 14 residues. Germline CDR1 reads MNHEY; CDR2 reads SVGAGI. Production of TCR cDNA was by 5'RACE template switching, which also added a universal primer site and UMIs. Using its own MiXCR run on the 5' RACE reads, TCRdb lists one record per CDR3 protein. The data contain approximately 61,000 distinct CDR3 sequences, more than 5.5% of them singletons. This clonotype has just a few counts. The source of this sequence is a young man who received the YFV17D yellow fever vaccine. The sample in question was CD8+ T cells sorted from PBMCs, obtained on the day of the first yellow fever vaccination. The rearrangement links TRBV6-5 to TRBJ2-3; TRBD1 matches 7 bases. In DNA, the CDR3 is TGTGCCAGCAGTTTCTCTACAGGGGAAGATACGCAGTATTTT. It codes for CASSFSTGEDTQYF.